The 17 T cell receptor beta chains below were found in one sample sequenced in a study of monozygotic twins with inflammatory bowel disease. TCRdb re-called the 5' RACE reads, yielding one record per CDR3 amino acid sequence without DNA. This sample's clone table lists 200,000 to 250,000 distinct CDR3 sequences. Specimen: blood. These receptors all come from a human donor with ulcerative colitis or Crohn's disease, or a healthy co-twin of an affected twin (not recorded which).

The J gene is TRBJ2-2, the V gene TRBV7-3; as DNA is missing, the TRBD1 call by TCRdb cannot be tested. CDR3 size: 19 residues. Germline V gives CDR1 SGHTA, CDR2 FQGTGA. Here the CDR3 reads CASSPDLGRTYINTGELFF.

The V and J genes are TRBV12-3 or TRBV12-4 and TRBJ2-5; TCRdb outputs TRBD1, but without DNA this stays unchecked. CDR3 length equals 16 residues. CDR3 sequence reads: CASSSLWGGNQETQYF.

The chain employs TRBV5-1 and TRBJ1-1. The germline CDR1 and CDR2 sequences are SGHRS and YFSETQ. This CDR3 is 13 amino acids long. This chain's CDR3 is CASMISQDTEAFF.

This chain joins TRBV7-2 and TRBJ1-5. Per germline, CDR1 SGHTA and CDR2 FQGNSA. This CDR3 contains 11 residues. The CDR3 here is CASYSNQPQHF.

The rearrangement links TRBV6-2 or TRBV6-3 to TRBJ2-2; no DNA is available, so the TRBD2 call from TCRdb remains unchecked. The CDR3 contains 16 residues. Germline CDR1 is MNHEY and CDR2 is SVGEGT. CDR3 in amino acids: CASRRVTSGRTGELFF.

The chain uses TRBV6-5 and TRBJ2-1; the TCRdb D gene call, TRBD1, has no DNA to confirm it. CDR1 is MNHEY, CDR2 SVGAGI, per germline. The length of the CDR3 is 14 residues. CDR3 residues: CASSYGTGWDEQFF.

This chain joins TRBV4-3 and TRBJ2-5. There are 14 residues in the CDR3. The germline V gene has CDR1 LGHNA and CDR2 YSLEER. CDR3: CASSRWLEQETQYF.

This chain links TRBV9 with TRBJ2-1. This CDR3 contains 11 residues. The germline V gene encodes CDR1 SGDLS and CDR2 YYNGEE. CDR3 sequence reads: CASSQSSEQFF.

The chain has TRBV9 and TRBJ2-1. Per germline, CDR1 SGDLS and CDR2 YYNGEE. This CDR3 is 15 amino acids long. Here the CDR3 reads CASSELASSYNEQFF.

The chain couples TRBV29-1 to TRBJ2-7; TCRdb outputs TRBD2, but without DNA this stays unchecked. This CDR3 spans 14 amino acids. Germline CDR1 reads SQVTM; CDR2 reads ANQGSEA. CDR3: CSVSRTSLGYEQYF.

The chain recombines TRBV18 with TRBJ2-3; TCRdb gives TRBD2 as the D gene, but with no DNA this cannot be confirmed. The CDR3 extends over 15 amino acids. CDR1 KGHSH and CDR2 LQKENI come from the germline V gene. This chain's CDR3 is CASSSGERYTDTQYF.

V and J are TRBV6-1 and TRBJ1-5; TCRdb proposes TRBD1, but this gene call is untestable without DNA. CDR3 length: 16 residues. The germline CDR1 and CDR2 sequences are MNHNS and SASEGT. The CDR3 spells CASSGGRTGMNQPQHF.

The CDR3 loop is CASTIGDPDGYTF. This chain joins TRBV2 and TRBJ1-2; without DNA, the TCRdb call of TRBD1 cannot be checked. The CDR3 contains 13 residues. Germline V lookup: CDR1 SNHLY, CDR2 FYNNEI.

The CDR3 sequence is CSGRTGTGGTEAFF. This rearrangement joins TRBV29-1 to TRBJ1-1; the D call from TCRdb, TRBD1, cannot be confirmed without DNA. Germline CDR1 SQVTM, CDR2 ANQGSEA. CDR3 size: 14 residues.

CDR3 protein: CASSLVGENTEAFF. The chain links TRBV5-1 to TRBJ1-1. CDR3 length: 14 amino acids. Germline V gives CDR1 SGHRS, CDR2 YFSETQ.

The CDR3 region is CASSSNVPSGNTIYF. This chain uses TRBV7-9 with TRBJ1-3. CDR1 and CDR2 from the germline V gene are SEHNR and FQNEAQ (reference sequence). There are 15 residues in the CDR3.

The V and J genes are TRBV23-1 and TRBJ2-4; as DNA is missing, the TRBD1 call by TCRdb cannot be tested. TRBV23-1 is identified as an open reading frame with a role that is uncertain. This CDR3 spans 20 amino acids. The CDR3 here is CAAGSDGGQGVELAKNIQYF.